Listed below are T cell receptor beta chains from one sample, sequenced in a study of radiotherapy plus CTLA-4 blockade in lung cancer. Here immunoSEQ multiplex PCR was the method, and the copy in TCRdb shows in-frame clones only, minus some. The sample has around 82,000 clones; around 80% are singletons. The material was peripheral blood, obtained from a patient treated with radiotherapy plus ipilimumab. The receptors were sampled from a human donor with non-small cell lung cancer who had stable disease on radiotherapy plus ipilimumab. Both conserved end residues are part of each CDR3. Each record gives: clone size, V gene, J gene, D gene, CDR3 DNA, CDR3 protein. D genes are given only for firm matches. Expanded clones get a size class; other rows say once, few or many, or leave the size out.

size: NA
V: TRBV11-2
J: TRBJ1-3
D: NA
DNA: TGTGCCAGCAGCTTAGCCCGCCCAGGGGTTGGAAACACCATATATTTT
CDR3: CASSLARPGVGNTIYF

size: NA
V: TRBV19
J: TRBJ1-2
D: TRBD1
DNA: TGTGCCACCTCTATGGGGACAGCACAAAACCCGATCTATGGCTACACCTTC
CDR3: CATSMGTAQNPIYGYTF

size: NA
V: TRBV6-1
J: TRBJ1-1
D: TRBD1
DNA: TGTGCCAGCAACAGGGGGCGGAATGAAGCTTTCTTT
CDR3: CASNRGRNEAFF

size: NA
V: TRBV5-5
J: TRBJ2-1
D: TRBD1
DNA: TGTGCCAGCAGCCCGGTTTGGGACAGGGGTTTGCATGAGCAGTTCTTC
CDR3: CASSPVWDRGLHEQFF

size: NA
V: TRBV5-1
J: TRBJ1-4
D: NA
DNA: TGCGCCAGCAGCTTGAGGGGGACGACCGAAAAACTGTTTTTT
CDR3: CASSLRGTTEKLFF

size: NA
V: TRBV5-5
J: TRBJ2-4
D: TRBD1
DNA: TGTGCCAGCAGCCGAAGACAGGGGCAAGAAAACATTCAGTACTTC
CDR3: CASSRRQGQENIQYF

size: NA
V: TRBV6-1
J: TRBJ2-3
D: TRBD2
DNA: TGTGCCAGCAGTGCACTAGCGGGAGGCACAGATACGCAGTATTTT
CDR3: CASSALAGGTDTQYF

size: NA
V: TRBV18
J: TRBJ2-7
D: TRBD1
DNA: TGTGCCAGCTCGCTACCGGACAGGGGACGCGAGCAGTACTTC
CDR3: CASSLPDRGREQYF

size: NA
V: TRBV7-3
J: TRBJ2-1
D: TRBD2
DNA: TGTGCCAGCAGCCTGGGACTAGCGGGAGCCTACAATGAGCAGTTCTTC
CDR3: CASSLGLAGAYNEQFF

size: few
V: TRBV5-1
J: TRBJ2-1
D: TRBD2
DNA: TGCGCCAGCAGCTTGGAACTAGCGGGAGGGCGTGAGCAGTTCTTC
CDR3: CASSLELAGGREQFF

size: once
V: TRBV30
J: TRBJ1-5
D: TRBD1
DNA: TGTGCCTGGAGGGACAGGGGGTTATATAGCAATCAGCCCCAGCATTTT
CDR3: CAWRDRGLYSNQPQHF

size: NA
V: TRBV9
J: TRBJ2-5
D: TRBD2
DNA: TGTGCCAGCAGCGTGGGACCCCCACTCGCGGGGGTCCAAGAGACCCAGTACTTC
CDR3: CASSVGPPLAGVQETQYF

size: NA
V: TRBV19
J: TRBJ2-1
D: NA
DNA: TGTGCCAGTAGTGTGGGGAGCTCCTACAATGAGCAGTTCTTC
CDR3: CASSVGSSYNEQFF

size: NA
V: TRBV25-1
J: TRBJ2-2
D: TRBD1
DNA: TGTGCCAGCAGTAATTCCGGGACAGGGAACACCGGGGAGCTGTTTTTT
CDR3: CASSNSGTGNTGELFF

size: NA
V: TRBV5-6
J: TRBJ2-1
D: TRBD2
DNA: TGTGCCAGCAGCGGGGGGACTACCCTCTACAATGAGCAGTTCTTC
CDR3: CASSGGTTLYNEQFF